One sample yielded the 32 T cell receptor beta chains listed below, sequenced in a study of cytomegalovirus exposure and HLA in healthy donors (dated by TCRdb to about 2017). Libraries were built with the immunoSEQ multiplex PCR assay. The multiplex PCR relied on a mix of 60 forward primers for TCR Vbeta segments and 13 reverse primers for TCR Jbeta segments. What TCRdb holds here is the immuneACCESS table cut down to in-frame rearrangements. Part of the clones is not present; checked against another copy, under half of the missing clones reflect an unresolved V gene, and the others are unexplained. The table for this sample lists 90,000 to 140,000 clones; about 16% of them were counted only once. The top ten constitute roughly 0.79% of the sample. The sequencing input was PBMCs. Source of these receptors: a female donor in good health and CMV-seronegative.

This clone occurred a few times. V and J are TRBV5-1 and TRBJ2-1; 9 bases fit TRBD1. CDR1 and CDR2 (germline): SGHRS, YFSETQ. The ends lost 4 bases at V and 8 bases at J; junction bases unmatched: 10. CDR3 length equals 15 residues. The CDR3 here is CASSARDREGDEQFF. CDR3 DNA sequence: TGCGCCAGCAGCGCCCGGGACAGGGAAGGCGATGAGCAGTTCTTC.

V and J are TRBV7-6 and TRBJ1-2; 7 bases map to TRBD1. The trim removed 2 bases at V and 4 bases at J, leaving 16 bases unmatched. The CDR3 contains 18 residues. The germline gives CDR1 SGHVS, CDR2 FNYEAQ. As DNA, the CDR3 is TGTGCCAGCAGCTTACAGGGGGAGAAGTTCTGGGGCGGCTATGGCTACACCTTC. Its translation is CASSLQGEKFWGGYGYTF.

This clone was found a few times. This chain uses TRBV28 with TRBJ2-7; D call uncertain. V gave up 2 bases and J gave up 0 bases, with 8 bases separating them. The CDR3 consists of 14 residues. CDR1 and CDR2 (germline): MDHEN, SYDVKM. The CDR3 sequence is CASSLARISYEQYF. DNA for the CDR3: TGTGCCAGCAGTTTAGCCAGGATCTCCTACGAGCAGTACTTC.

This clone occurred a few times. The chain combines TRBV30 with TRBJ1-4; TRBD1 might be the D (6 bases). The CDR3 length is 12 residues. V was trimmed by 7 bases and J by 3 bases, leaving 9 bases between them. In germline, CDR1 is GTSNPN, CDR2 SVGIG (reference sequence). As DNA, the CDR3 is TGTGCCTTACAGGGTGCTAATGAAAAACTGTTTTTT. Residues: CALQGANEKLFF. Based on the CDR3 plus reference TRBV30 and TRBJ1-4, the full variable domain is SQTIHQWPATLVQPVGSPLSLECTVEGTSNPNLYWYRQAAGRGLQLLFYSVGIGQISSEVPQNLSASRPQDRQFILSSKKLLLSDSGFYLCALQGANEKLFFGSGTQLSVL.

The rearrangement joins TRBV6-1 to TRBJ2-7; the D is unclear. The CDR3 consists of 12 residues. V was shortened by 7 bases and J by 1 base, with 8 bases between the two germline ends. In germline, CDR1 is MNHNS, CDR2 SASEGT. The CDR3 DNA reads as TGTGCCAGCACCGAGTTATCCTACGAGCAGTACTTC. It specifies CASTELSYEQYF.

This clone was detected a few times. The chain combines TRBV18 with TRBJ2-6; D perhaps matches TRBD1 (5 bases). V gave up 3 bases and J gave up 3 bases, with 18 bases separating them. Looked up from germline, CDR1 is KGHSH and CDR2 is LQKENI. The CDR3 runs to 18 residues. CDR3 coding DNA: TGTGCCAGCTCACCGGTCCCGCAGGGAAGCTTTGGGGCCAACGTCCTGACTTTC. Translating gives CASSPVPQGSFGANVLTF.

The chain uses TRBV4-1 and TRBJ2-7, with D possibly being TRBD2 (6 bases). V lost 1 base to trimming and J lost 0 bases, with 10 bases between them. Per germline, CDR1 MGHRA and CDR2 YSYEKL. The CDR3 has 15 residues. The CDR3: CASSQAVGSSYEQYF. The CDR3 DNA follows: TGCGCCAGCAGCCAAGCCGTCGGGAGCTCCTACGAGCAGTACTTC.

The rearrangement uses TRBV7-9 and TRBJ2-7; D gene uncertain. The CDR3 covers 14 residues. In germline, CDR1 is SEHNR, CDR2 FQNEAQ (reference sequence). V was trimmed by 4 bases and J by 3 bases, leaving 13 bases between them. The CDR3 DNA reads as TGTGCCAGCAGCTCGGTCTCGATAGACTACGAGCAGTACTTC. As protein: CASSSVSIDYEQYF. Together with reference TRBV7-9 and TRBJ2-7, the CDR3 gives the full variable domain: DTGVSQNPRHKITKRGQNVTFRCDPISEHNRLYWYRQTLGQGPEFLTYFQNEAQLEKSRLLSDRFSAERPKGSFSTLEIQRTEQGDSAMYLCASSSVSIDYEQYFGPGTRLTVT.

This clone was detected a few times. The J gene is TRBJ2-7, the V gene TRBV4-1; TRBD2 matches 10 bases. CDR3 length equals 16 residues. Per germline, CDR1 MGHRA and CDR2 YSYEKL. V was pared by 2 bases and J by 3 bases, with 7 bases of the junction left unmatched. This chain's CDR3 is CASSQLLAGSGYEQYF. CDR3 DNA sequence: TGCGCCAGCAGCCAACTACTAGCGGGATCCGGCTACGAGCAGTACTTC.

The chain carries TRBV2 and TRBJ1-5; possible D gene TRBD1, 6 bases. The CDR3 runs 14 residues. V was cut by 6 bases and J by 2 bases, with 11 bases left in between. Germline assignment: CDR1 SNHLY and CDR2 FYNNEI. The CDR3 is CASRKGGGNQPQHF. The CDR3 DNA follows: TGTGCCAGCAGGAAGGGGGGGGGCAATCAGCCCCAGCATTTT.

This clone was observed a handful of times. The rearrangement uses TRBV5-6 and TRBJ2-1; the match to TRBD2 covers 13 bases. Germline assignment: CDR1 SGHDT and CDR2 YYEEEE. The CDR3 sequence is 14 residues long. After removal of 4 bases from V and 8 bases from J, the junction contained 3 bases not matched to a gene. CDR3 DNA sequence: TGTGCCAGCAGCCCCGGACTAGCGGGAGATGAGCAGTTCTTC. Protein product: CASSPGLAGDEQFF.

This clone was counted only a few times. V is TRBV4-3 and J is TRBJ2-3; D gene uncertain. The V gene's germline CDR1 is LGHNA and CDR2 YSLEER. The CDR3 runs to 13 residues. V lost 0 bases to trimming and J lost 6 bases, with 7 bases between them. The DNA for the CDR3 is TGCGCCAGCAGCCAAGAGACCAGGGATACGCAGTATTTT. It codes for CASSQETRDTQYF.

The genes are TRBV29-1 and TRBJ2-7, with D tentatively TRBD2 (5 bases). The CDR3 loop spans 13 amino acids. The germline V gene encodes CDR1 SQVTM and CDR2 ANQGSEA. With 1 base removed from V and 3 bases from J, the gap between germline ends came to 10 bases. The CDR3 protein is CSVEGRTLYEQYF. The CDR3 region has the DNA TGCAGCGTTGAAGGCAGGACTCTCTACGAGCAGTACTTC.

This clone was seen a few times. CDR3 sequence (DNA): TGCGCCAGCTCGCAGGGGATGGGTCAGCCCCAGCATTTT. Translating gives CASSQGMGQPQHF. The V gene is TRBV4-1, the J gene TRBJ1-5; D is perhaps TRBD1 (6 bases). CDR3 size: 13 residues. The V and J ends lost 8 bases and 6 bases respectively, with 14 bases between them. Germline V gene lookup returns CDR1 MGHRA and CDR2 YSYEKL.

This clone was counted a few times. The J gene is TRBJ1-3, the V gene TRBV11-2; perhaps TRBD1 as D (5 bases). CDR1 SGHAT and CDR2 FQNNGV come from the germline V gene. V shed 8 bases and J shed 0 bases, with 8 bases lying between them. This CDR3 comprises 13 residues. The CDR3 loop is CASRQSSGNTIYF. DNA of the CDR3: TGTGCCAGCCGACAGAGCTCTGGAAACACCATATATTTT.

The rearrangement links TRBV7-2 to TRBJ2-2, with TRBD1 matching 9 bases. This CDR3 has 15 amino acids. J was trimmed by 5 bases and V by 5 bases; bases with no gene match: 6. Germline CDR1 is SGHTA and CDR2 is FQGNSA. CDR3 DNA sequence: TGTGCCAGCAGCACAACCGGGACAGGGACCGGGGAGCTGTTTTTT. It codes for CASSTTGTGTGELFF. Full variable domain (missing parts from reference TRBV7-2 and TRBJ2-2): GAGVSQSPSNKVTEKGKDVELRCDPISGHTALYWYRQSLGQGLEFLIYFQGNSAPDKSGLPSDRFSAERTGGSVSTLTIQRTQQEDSAVYLCASSTTGTGTGELFFGEGSRLTVL.

This clone was picked up a small number of times. This chain joins TRBV29-1 and TRBJ1-2; 10 bases agree with TRBD1. The CDR3 runs to 14 residues. Germline trimming cut 4 bases from V and 3 bases from J; bases unmatched to any gene: 5. Germline values: CDR1 SQVTM, CDR2 ANQGSEA. The CDR3 protein is CSVGQGAQYYGYTF. DNA of the CDR3: TGCAGCGTTGGACAGGGGGCTCAGTACTATGGCTACACCTTC.

The chain employs TRBV5-1 and TRBJ2-2, with 9 bases that match TRBD1. The CDR3 runs to 16 residues. The V segment lost 2 bases and the J segment 4 bases; nucleotides outside the gene matches: 6. Germline V CDR1 and CDR2: SGHRS, YFSETQ. CDR3 DNA: TGCGCCAGCAGCTTAACAGGGGGCGAGGGCACCGGGGAGCTGTTTTTT. Translating gives CASSLTGGEGTGELFF.

This clone was seen more than once but under ten times. The chain employs TRBV19 and TRBJ2-3, with D perhaps TRBD2 (5 bases). V lost 3 bases and J lost 3, with 10 bases in between. The CDR3 runs 14 residues. Germline lookup yields CDR1 LNHDA and CDR2 SQIVND (reference sequence). DNA of the CDR3: TGTGCCAGTAGTATGCGGGCGGAGACAGATACGCAGTATTTT. This codes for CASSMRAETDTQYF. Together with reference TRBV19 and TRBJ2-3, the CDR3 gives the full variable domain: DGGITQSPKYLFRKEGQNVTLSCEQNLNHDAMYWYRQDPGQGLRLIYYSQIVNDFQKGDIAEGYSVSREKKESFPLTVTSAQKNPTAFYLCASSMRAETDTQYFGPGTRLTVL.

A few counts support this clone. The rearrangement uses TRBV5-1 and TRBJ2-1; 7 bases agree with TRBD1. CDR1 is SGHRS, CDR2 YFSETQ, per germline. With 5 bases clipped from V and 2 bases from J, the junction kept 7 bases outside the gene matches. CDR3 size: 15 residues. The CDR3 coding sequence is TGCGCCAGCAGTCCCCGACAGGGTCCCTACAATGAGCAGTTCTTC. The encoded protein is CASSPRQGPYNEQFF.

This clone was detected a few times. J is TRBJ2-1 and V is TRBV18; D may be TRBD2 (5 bases). Germline loops: CDR1 KGHSH, CDR2 LQKENI. The CDR3 totals 15 residues. The germline V and J ends were trimmed by 2 bases and 3 bases, with 11 bases remaining between them. This CDR3 is CASSPAQAGYNEQFF. The CDR3 DNA sequence: TGTGCCAGCTCACCAGCTCAGGCGGGCTACAATGAGCAGTTCTTC.

This clone has only a few counts. The chain couples TRBV28 to TRBJ1-5; a possible D gene is TRBD1 (5 bases). V was shortened by 6 bases and J by 2 bases, with 20 bases between the two germline ends. The CDR3 consists of 17 residues. Germline CDR1 MDHEN, CDR2 SYDVKM. The CDR3 DNA follows: TGTGCCAGCAGAAGGGGCATCGTGGGGTATGGCAATCAGCCCCAGCATTTT. Translated, it gives CASRRGIVGYGNQPQHF.

The rearrangement links TRBV23-1 to TRBJ2-1, with a tentative D call TRBD1 (6 bases). TRBV23-1 is an ORF for which the function is uncertain. Trimming removed 1 base at V and 7 bases at J, with 14 bases between. This CDR3 has 15 residues. The DNA for the CDR3 is TGCGCCAGCAGTCAATTTGGGGGCGATAATAATGAGCAGTTCTTC. It translates to CASSQFGGDNNEQFF.

In this sample, this clone turned up a few times. This chain links TRBV25-1 with TRBJ1-1; D is unclear. The CDR3 sequence is 14 residues long. Per germline, CDR1 MGHDK and CDR2 SYGVNS. With 0 bases removed from V and 7 bases from J, the gap between germline ends came to 12 bases. CDR3: CASSEYLEQSEAFF. CDR3 nucleotide sequence: TGTGCCAGCAGTGAATATTTGGAGCAGAGTGAAGCTTTCTTT.

The rearrangement joins TRBV7-6 to TRBJ2-1; TRBD1 matches at 7 bases. Looked up from germline, CDR1 is SGHVS and CDR2 is FNYEAQ. J lost 6 bases, V lost 5 bases, and 10 bases had no gene match. CDR3 size: 15 residues. CDR3 coding DNA: TGTGCCAGCAGCATGGGACAGTCTATCCGCAATGAGCAGTTCTTC. Translation: CASSMGQSIRNEQFF.

This sequence joins TRBV30 and TRBJ2-1; TRBD2 aligns across 8 bases. Losses at the gene ends were 3 bases for V and 0 bases for J; bases not matched to a gene: 1. The CDR3 has 14 residues. Germline CDR1 and CDR2: GTSNPN and SVGIG (reference sequence). CDR3 nucleotides: TGTGCCTGGAGCCGGGGGGGCTCCTACAATGAGCAGTTCTTC. Residues: CAWSRGGSYNEQFF.

This clone has just a few counts. The CDR3 coding sequence is TGTGCCAGCCGCGCTAGGGGTCCCTCCTACAATGAGCAGTTCTTC. Amino acids: CASRARGPSYNEQFF. The chain carries TRBV2 and TRBJ2-1; tentative D call: TRBD1 (5 bases). The germline V and J ends were trimmed by 8 bases and 0 bases, with 14 bases remaining between them. The germline gives CDR1 SNHLY, CDR2 FYNNEI. The CDR3 is 15 amino acids.

Only a few counts were recorded for this clone. The V and J genes are TRBV2 and TRBJ1-5; D ambiguous. CDR1 and CDR2 (germline): SNHLY, FYNNEI. V was trimmed by 1 base and J by 5 bases, leaving 12 bases between them. This CDR3 comprises 15 residues. The DNA for the CDR3 is TGTGCCAGCAGTGAAGTTTGGCAGTCAGATCAGCCCCAGCATTTT. The encoded protein is CASSEVWQSDQPQHF.

In this sample, this clone turned up a few times. V usage is TRBV5-1 and J usage is TRBJ1-6, with 12 nucleotides matching TRBD1. V lost 5 bases, J lost 5 bases, and 5 bases stayed unmatched. Per the germline V gene, CDR1 is SGHRS and CDR2 is YFSETQ. The CDR3 totals 16 residues. Here the CDR3 reads CASRVGQGADNSPLHF. The CDR3 DNA reads TGCGCCAGCAGAGTGGGACAGGGGGCCGATAATTCACCCCTCCACTTT.

The CDR3 region has the DNA TGTGCCAGCAGCCCGCAATTAGCGGGTCTCAACGAGCAGTACTTC. It yields the protein CASSPQLAGLNEQYF. The rearrangement uses TRBV5-5 and TRBJ2-7; TRBD2 agrees at 7 bases. The CDR3 runs 15 residues. With 4 bases clipped from V and 5 bases from J, the junction kept 12 bases outside the gene matches. Looked up from germline, CDR1 is SGHKS and CDR2 is YYEKEE (reference sequence).

V and J are TRBV2 and TRBJ1-1; 9 bases map to TRBD1. This CDR3 has 16 residues. Per germline, CDR1 SNHLY and CDR2 FYNNEI. Germline trimming cut 6 bases from V and 6 bases from J; bases unmatched to any gene: 14. The CDR3 reads CASSPIPGQGRAEAFF. Written as DNA, the CDR3 is TGTGCCAGCAGCCCGATTCCGGGACAGGGTAGGGCTGAAGCTTTCTTT.

This rearrangement joins TRBV30 to TRBJ1-2, with D possibly being TRBD1 (6 bases). In germline, CDR1 is GTSNPN, CDR2 SVGIG (reference sequence). There are 16 residues in the CDR3. Trimming left V 7 bases short and J 1 base short, with 22 bases between. CDR3 in DNA: TGTGCCTCCGCCCAGGGGCTCCTACTAAATAACTATGGCTACACCTTC. As protein: CASAQGLLLNNYGYTF.